This T cell receptor (beta chain) was documented in a study of beta chain bispecific antibodies for T cell cancers. Across the whole study: Healthy donor T cells cocultured with leukemia lines and bispecific antibodies.

This clonotype was counted ten times or more. Its antigen remains unidentified. V shed 1 base, J shed 8 bases, and the junction held 5 bases outside the gene matches. The CDR3 totals 14 residues. Germline CDR1 and CDR2: GTSNPN and SVGIG (reference sequence). Either OKT3 anti-CD3 antibody or CD3/CD28 beads expanded T cells from blood mononuclear cells over roughly 3 days. General study findings and limits: The leukemia cells, rather than normal T cells, gave most of the targeted TRBV signal. The TRBV12-3 share of total TRBV signal fell more than 97% after anti-TRBV12 rather than anti-CD19 exposure.

MiXCR, run by TCRdb on the 5' RACE reads, gives a single entry per CDR3 protein. The table includes tens of thousands of distinct CDR3 sequences, more than 2% detected once. The specimen was healthy donor T cells cultured with leukemia cells, collected from a culture containing a bispecific antibody targeting TCR Vbeta12. The sequence was collected from a human donor in good health. Some clones in this sample may be carry-over from other donors' samples. This rearrangement joins TRBV30 to TRBJ2-1; 10 bases are shared with TRBD1. The CDR3, as DNA: TGTGCCTGGAGTGACGGGACAGGGGCCCATGAGCAGTTCTTC. It codes for CAWSDGTGAHEQFF.